Listed below are T cell receptor beta chains from one sample, sequenced in a study of T cells after yellow fever vaccination. TCRdb used MiXCR to reprocess the 5' RACE reads, holding one entry per CDR3 protein. The sample shows around 110,000 distinct CDR3 sequences, under 9% of them seen only once. The sequencing used CD8+ T cells sorted from PBMCs, collected 45 days after the yellow fever booster vaccination. The source of these receptors is a man aged 30-40 years who received the YFV17D yellow fever vaccine. Both conserved end residues are part of each CDR3. A D gene is named only where the DNA matches it firmly. Clone sizes are given selectively: once, few, many, or a class where the clone is expanded.

v_call: TRBV4-3; j_call: TRBJ2-7; d_call: -; clone_size: many; cdr3_aa: CASSHAEGREQYF; cdr3_nt: TGCGCCAGCAGCCACGCCGAGGGTCGCGAGCAGTACTTC
v_call: TRBV3-1; j_call: TRBJ2-7; d_call: -; clone_size: few; cdr3_aa: CASSQDDSGSYEQYF; cdr3_nt: TGTGCCAGCAGCCAAGATGATAGCGGCTCCTACGAGCAGTACTTC
v_call: TRBV23-1; j_call: TRBJ2-3; d_call: TRBD1; clone_size: -; cdr3_aa: CASLTGVADTQYF; cdr3_nt: TGCGCCAGCCTTACAGGGGTGGCAGATACGCAGTATTTT
v_call: TRBV7-2; j_call: TRBJ1-1; d_call: -; clone_size: many; cdr3_aa: CASSFMNTEAFF; cdr3_nt: TGTGCCAGCAGCTTTATGAACACTGAAGCTTTCTTT
v_call: TRBV7-9; j_call: TRBJ2-1; d_call: TRBD2; clone_size: many; cdr3_aa: CASSLGMRGRNEQFF; cdr3_nt: TGTGCCAGCAGCTTAGGGATGCGGGGGAGGAATGAGCAGTTCTTC
v_call: TRBV27; j_call: TRBJ2-2; d_call: TRBD2; clone_size: many; cdr3_aa: CASSPTGTSGNTGELFF; cdr3_nt: TGTGCCAGCAGTCCTACCGGGACTAGCGGGAACACCGGGGAGCTGTTTTTT
v_call: TRBV5-4; j_call: TRBJ2-1; d_call: -; clone_size: -; cdr3_aa: CASSPLSNRNEQFF; cdr3_nt: TGTGCCAGCAGCCCGCTGTCCAACCGAAATGAGCAGTTCTTC
v_call: TRBV5-8; j_call: TRBJ2-1; d_call: TRBD2; clone_size: few; cdr3_aa: CASRLARDEQFF; cdr3_nt: TGTGCCAGCCGACTAGCTCGGGATGAGCAGTTCTTC
v_call: TRBV11-2; j_call: TRBJ1-1; d_call: -; clone_size: -; cdr3_aa: CASSLGPGLNTEAFF; cdr3_nt: TGTGCCAGCAGCTTAGGACCGGGGCTAAACACTGAAGCTTTCTTT
v_call: TRBV28; j_call: TRBJ2-7; d_call: TRBD2; clone_size: many; cdr3_aa: CASSLLAGGDYEQYF; cdr3_nt: TGTGCCAGCAGTTTATTAGCGGGAGGAGACTACGAGCAGTACTTC
v_call: TRBV6-2/TRBV6-3; j_call: TRBJ2-5; d_call: -; clone_size: many; cdr3_aa: CASRGYRETQYF; cdr3_nt: TGTGCCAGCCGGGGCTATCGAGAGACCCAGTACTTC
v_call: TRBV6-2/TRBV6-3; j_call: TRBJ2-7; d_call: -; clone_size: few; cdr3_aa: CASSDLRGTSEQYF; cdr3_nt: TGTGCCAGCAGTGACCTCAGGGGAACCTCCGAGCAGTACTTC
v_call: TRBV7-9; j_call: TRBJ2-1; d_call: TRBD2; clone_size: many; cdr3_aa: CASGTSGDNEQFF; cdr3_nt: TGTGCCAGTGGGACTAGCGGGGACAATGAGCAGTTCTTC
v_call: TRBV11-2; j_call: TRBJ2-7; d_call: TRBD2; clone_size: many; cdr3_aa: CASSFPQEGGSSYEQYF; cdr3_nt: TGTGCCAGCAGCTTCCCCCAGGAGGGCGGGAGCTCCTACGAGCAGTACTTC
v_call: TRBV30; j_call: TRBJ1-5; d_call: -; clone_size: -; cdr3_aa: CAWSVYHADQPQHF; cdr3_nt: TGTGCCTGGAGTGTATACCATGCCGATCAGCCCCAGCATTTT
v_call: TRBV4-3; j_call: TRBJ2-3; d_call: TRBD2; clone_size: few; cdr3_aa: CASSQELAGVADTQYF; cdr3_nt: TGCGCCAGCAGCCAAGAGCTAGCGGGAGTCGCAGATACGCAGTATTTT
v_call: TRBV14; j_call: TRBJ2-3; d_call: -; clone_size: many; cdr3_aa: CASSTDRNTDTQYF; cdr3_nt: TGTGCCAGCAGCACCGACAGGAACACAGATACGCAGTATTTT
v_call: TRBV29-1; j_call: TRBJ2-5; d_call: TRBD1; clone_size: many; cdr3_aa: CSVDDRDQYF; cdr3_nt: TGCAGCGTCGACGACAGGGACCAGTACTTC
v_call: TRBV12-3/TRBV12-4; j_call: TRBJ1-1; d_call: -; clone_size: many; cdr3_aa: CASSFSGEAFF; cdr3_nt: TGTGCCAGCAGTTTCTCCGGTGAAGCTTTCTTT
v_call: TRBV23-1; j_call: TRBJ2-7; d_call: -; clone_size: -; cdr3_aa: CARENLAESYEQYF; cdr3_nt: TGCGCCAGAGAGAATTTAGCAGAAAGCTACGAGCAGTACTTC
v_call: TRBV6-5; j_call: TRBJ2-5; d_call: TRBD2; clone_size: few; cdr3_aa: CASSYSPSSGYQETQYF; cdr3_nt: TGTGCCAGCAGTTACTCACCTTCTAGCGGGTACCAAGAGACCCAGTACTTC
v_call: TRBV5-1; j_call: TRBJ2-2; d_call: TRBD2; clone_size: many; cdr3_aa: CASRRGRIDAGELFF; cdr3_nt: TGCGCCAGCAGGCGGGGGAGGATTGACGCCGGGGAGCTGTTTTTT
v_call: TRBV27; j_call: TRBJ2-7; d_call: TRBD2; clone_size: few; cdr3_aa: CASSTLAGGLHEQYF; cdr3_nt: TGTGCCAGCAGTACCCTAGCGGGAGGTCTCCACGAGCAGTACTTC
v_call: TRBV29-1; j_call: TRBJ2-7; d_call: -; clone_size: -; cdr3_aa: CSVTSTESYEQYF; cdr3_nt: TGCAGCGTAACTTCGACGGAATCCTACGAGCAGTACTTC
v_call: TRBV9; j_call: TRBJ2-3; d_call: -; clone_size: many; cdr3_aa: CASSPGPSTGTDTQYF; cdr3_nt: TGTGCCAGCTCCCCCGGGCCCTCGACCGGGACAGATACGCAGTATTTT
v_call: TRBV5-4; j_call: TRBJ2-1; d_call: -; clone_size: -; cdr3_aa: CASSLRTGGSYNEQFF; cdr3_nt: TGTGCCAGCAGCTTACGGACCGGGGGCTCCTACAATGAGCAGTTCTTC
v_call: TRBV6-2/TRBV6-3; j_call: TRBJ2-1; d_call: -; clone_size: many; cdr3_aa: CASSTRAGASNEQFF; cdr3_nt: TGTGCCAGCAGTACCCGGGCAGGGGCAAGCAATGAGCAGTTCTTC
v_call: TRBV19; j_call: TRBJ2-5; d_call: -; clone_size: many; cdr3_aa: CASSIGDADPRETQYF; cdr3_nt: TGTGCCAGTAGTATCGGGGATGCGGATCCTAGAGAGACCCAGTACTTC
v_call: TRBV20-1; j_call: TRBJ2-1; d_call: -; clone_size: many; cdr3_aa: CSAHPPVTTPENEQFF; cdr3_nt: TGCAGTGCTCATCCCCCAGTGACTACCCCGGAGAATGAGCAGTTCTTC
v_call: TRBV7-6; j_call: TRBJ2-1; d_call: TRBD2; clone_size: many; cdr3_aa: CASSLVSGRFDEQFF; cdr3_nt: TGTGCCAGCAGCTTAGTAAGCGGGAGGTTTGATGAGCAGTTCTTC
v_call: TRBV4-3; j_call: TRBJ2-7; d_call: -; clone_size: many; cdr3_aa: CASSQEVSSYEQYF; cdr3_nt: TGCGCCAGCAGCCAAGAAGTTAGCTCCTACGAGCAGTACTTC
v_call: TRBV29-1; j_call: TRBJ2-2; d_call: TRBD2; clone_size: many; cdr3_aa: CSVPTSGTGELFF; cdr3_nt: TGCAGCGTGCCGACTAGCGGGACCGGGGAGCTGTTTTTT
v_call: TRBV15; j_call: TRBJ2-2; d_call: -; clone_size: many; cdr3_aa: CATSPQRGAGTGELFF; cdr3_nt: TGTGCCACCAGCCCCCAAAGAGGGGCGGGCACCGGGGAGCTGTTTTTT